This T cell receptor beta chain was recorded in a study of cytomegalovirus exposure and HLA in healthy donors. From germline, CDR1 is SGHDN and CDR2 FVKESK. This CDR3 has 14 amino acids. After removal of 4 bases from V and 5 bases from J, the junction contained 6 bases not matched to a gene. Primers included in the PCR were 60 Vbeta and 13 Jbeta primers. As processed by the authors: Later analysis identified 65 million to 80 million unique TCR beta chains, approximately 11 million shared. Sequencing used immunoSEQ multiplex PCR; TCRdb keeps in-frame clones, though not all of them. The DNA was the basis for D and trimming; V, J and clone size are from that table. In all, the sample yields 100,000 to 150,000 clones.

This rearrangement joins TRBV14 to TRBJ2-7; TRBD1 matches 9 bases. Sequenced: PBMCs. This clonotype was obtained from a woman aged 40-49 years in good health and CMV-seronegative. This CDR3 reads CASSPLQGADEQYF. The DNA for the CDR3 is TGTGCCAGCAGCCCGTTACAGGGGGCAGACGAGCAGTACTTC.